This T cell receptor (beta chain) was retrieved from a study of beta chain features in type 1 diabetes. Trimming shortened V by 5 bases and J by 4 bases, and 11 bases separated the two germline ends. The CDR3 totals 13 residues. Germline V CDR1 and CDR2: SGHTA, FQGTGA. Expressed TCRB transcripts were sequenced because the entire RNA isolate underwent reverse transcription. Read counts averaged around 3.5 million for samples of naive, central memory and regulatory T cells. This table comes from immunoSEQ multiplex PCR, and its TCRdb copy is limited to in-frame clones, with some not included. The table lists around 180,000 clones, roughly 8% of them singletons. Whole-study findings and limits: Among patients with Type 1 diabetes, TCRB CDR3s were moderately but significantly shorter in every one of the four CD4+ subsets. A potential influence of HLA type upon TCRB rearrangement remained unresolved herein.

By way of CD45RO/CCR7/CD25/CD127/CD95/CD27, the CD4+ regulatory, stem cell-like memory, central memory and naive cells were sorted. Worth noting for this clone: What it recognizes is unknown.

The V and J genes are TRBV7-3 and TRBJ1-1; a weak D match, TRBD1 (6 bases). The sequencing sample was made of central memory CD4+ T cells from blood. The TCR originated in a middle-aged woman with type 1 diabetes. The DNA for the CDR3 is TGTGCCAGCAGCGTCCAGACAGGCACTGAAGCTTTCTTT. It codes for CASSVQTGTEAFF.